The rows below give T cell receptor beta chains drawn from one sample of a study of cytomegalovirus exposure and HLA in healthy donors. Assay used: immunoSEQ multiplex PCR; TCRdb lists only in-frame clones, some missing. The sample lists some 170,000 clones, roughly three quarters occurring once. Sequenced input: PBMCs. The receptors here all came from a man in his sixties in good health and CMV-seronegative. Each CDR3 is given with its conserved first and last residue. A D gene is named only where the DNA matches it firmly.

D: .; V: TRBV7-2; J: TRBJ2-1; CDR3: CASSLGGGAGSYNEQFF; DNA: TGTGCCAGCAGCTTAGGTGGGGGGGCTGGCTCCTACAATGAGCAGTTCTTC
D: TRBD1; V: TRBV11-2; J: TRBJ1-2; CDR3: CASSSTGAPTF; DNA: TGTGCCAGCAGCTCGACAGGGGCCCCCACCTTC
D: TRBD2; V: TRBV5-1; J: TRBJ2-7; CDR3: CASSPTSVEREQYF; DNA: TGCGCCAGCAGCCCAACTAGCGTGGAGCGCGAGCAGTACTTC
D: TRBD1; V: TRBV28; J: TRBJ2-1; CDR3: CASSATGGLNHNEQFF; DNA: TGTGCCAGCAGTGCTACAGGGGGCCTCAATCACAATGAGCAGTTCTTC
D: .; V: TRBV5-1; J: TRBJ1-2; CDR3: CASSPGEGSHGYTF; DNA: TGCGCCAGCAGCCCAGGGGAGGGGTCGCATGGCTACACCTTC
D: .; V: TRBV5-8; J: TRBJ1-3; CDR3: CASSTPGTSLDTIYF; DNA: TGTGCCAGCAGCACTCCCGGGACATCTTTGGACACCATATATTTT
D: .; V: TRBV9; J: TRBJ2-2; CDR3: CASSVLAGTNTGELFF; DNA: TGTGCCAGCAGCGTTTTGGCAGGGACGAACACCGGGGAGCTGTTTTTT
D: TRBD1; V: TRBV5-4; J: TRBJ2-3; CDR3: CASSLEGRGPDTQYF; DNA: TGTGCCAGCAGCTTGGAGGGAAGGGGGCCAGATACGCAGTATTTT
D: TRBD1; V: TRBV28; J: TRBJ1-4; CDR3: CASLTGGYEKLFF; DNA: TGTGCCAGCCTAACAGGGGGTTATGAAAAACTGTTTTTT
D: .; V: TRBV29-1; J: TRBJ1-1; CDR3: CSLGGDTEAFF; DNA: TGCAGCCTAGGGGGGGACACTGAAGCTTTCTTT